Listed here are 8 T cell receptor beta chains from one sample, sequenced in a study of blood T cell repertoires in COVID-19 (dated by TCRdb to about 2020). Library preparation employed the immunoSEQ multiplex PCR assay. Sourced from immuneACCESS, this table was stored by TCRdb with only in-frame sequences that have V and J called. A share of the clones is absent; for the studies checked, an unresolved V gene accounts for under half, and the remainder has no known explanation. The sample table lists under 200,000 clones, around 86% of them with a count of one. The leading ten clones occupy roughly 8.2% of the sample. Specimen: peripheral blood. The receptors were sampled from a man in his fifties or sixties with acute or convalescent COVID-19.

The genes are TRBV7-9 and TRBJ2-6, with D possibly being TRBD2 (5 bases). The length of the CDR3 is 16 residues. Trimming removed 4 bases from V and 0 bases from J, with 10 bases in between. Looked up from germline, CDR1 is SEHNR and CDR2 is FQNEAQ (reference sequence). This CDR3 reads CASSSGRDSGANVLTF. The CDR3 DNA is TGTGCCAGCAGCTCAGGACGGGACTCTGGGGCCAACGTCCTGACTTTC.

The chain combines TRBV28 with TRBJ1-5; D remains ambiguous. This CDR3 is 16 amino acids long. CDR1 and CDR2 from the germline V gene are MDHEN and SYDVKM. Trimming removed 5 bases from V and 1 base from J, with 15 bases in between. The CDR3 bases are TGTGCCAGCAGTACAAGCGGGAGCAGGAGCAATCAGCCCCAGCATTTT. Residues: CASSTSGSRSNQPQHF.

This chain uses TRBV18 with TRBJ2-3; D might be TRBD1 (5 bases). The V and J ends lost 3 bases and 0 bases respectively, with 13 bases between them. Germline CDR1 reads KGHSH; CDR2 reads LQKENI. The CDR3 is made up of 16 amino acids. The CDR3 nucleotides read TGTGCCAGCTCACCTTTGACAGCGAGTAGCACAGATACGCAGTATTTT. Translated: CASSPLTASSTDTQYF.

V and J are TRBV3-1 (or the pseudogene TRBV3-2) and TRBJ2-7; tentative D call: TRBD2 (6 bases). Germline V gene data show CDR1 as LGHDT and CDR2 as YNNKEL (reference sequence). CDR3 size: 13 residues. The germline V and J ends were trimmed by 4 bases and 4 bases, with 11 bases remaining between them. This CDR3 reads CASSRDWVYEQYF. The CDR3 coding sequence is TGTGCCAGCAGCCGGGACTGGGTTTACGAGCAGTACTTC.

On this clone itself: Additional DNA sequences in this sample encode the identical CDR3. The rearrangement joins TRBV15 to TRBJ2-7; D not resolved. This CDR3 comprises 14 residues. The germline V and J ends were trimmed by 1 base and 0 bases, with 7 bases remaining between them. Germline CDR1 is LNHNV and CDR2 is YYDKDF (reference sequence). For the CDR3, the DNA is TGTGCCACCAGCAGAGGAGGTAGCTCCTACGAGCAGTACTTC. This sequence encodes CATSRGGSSYEQYF.

In this sample, this clone turned up once. V usage is TRBV6-5 and J usage is TRBJ2-5, with 14 nucleotides matching TRBD2. Germline CDR1 and CDR2: MNHEY and SVGAGI. CDR3 size: 15 residues. After removal of 6 bases from V and 4 bases from J, the junction contained 4 bases not matched to a gene. CDR3 loop: CASREGLAGVETQYF. The CDR3 DNA follows: TGTGCCAGCAGAGAGGGACTAGCGGGAGTAGAGACCCAGTACTTC.

The V call is TRBV2, the J call TRBJ1-2; 9 bases are shared with TRBD1. The CDR3 is made up of 15 amino acids. V gave up 7 bases and J gave up 3 bases; unmatched junction bases: 9. CDR1 is SNHLY and CDR2 is FYNNEI in the germline V gene. The CDR3 DNA reads as TGTGCCAGCACTCCTTACCGGGACAGGGACTATGGCTACACCTTC. This sequence encodes CASTPYRDRDYGYTF.

This sequence joins TRBV4-2 and TRBJ2-7; 13 positions match TRBD2. The CDR3 extends over 15 amino acids. Germline CDR1 LGHNA, CDR2 YNFKEQ. V lost 6 bases, J lost 3 bases, and 5 bases stayed unmatched. The CDR3 spells CASRRGTSGVYEQYF. For the CDR3, the DNA is TGTGCCAGCAGGCGCGGGACTAGCGGGGTCTACGAGCAGTACTTC.